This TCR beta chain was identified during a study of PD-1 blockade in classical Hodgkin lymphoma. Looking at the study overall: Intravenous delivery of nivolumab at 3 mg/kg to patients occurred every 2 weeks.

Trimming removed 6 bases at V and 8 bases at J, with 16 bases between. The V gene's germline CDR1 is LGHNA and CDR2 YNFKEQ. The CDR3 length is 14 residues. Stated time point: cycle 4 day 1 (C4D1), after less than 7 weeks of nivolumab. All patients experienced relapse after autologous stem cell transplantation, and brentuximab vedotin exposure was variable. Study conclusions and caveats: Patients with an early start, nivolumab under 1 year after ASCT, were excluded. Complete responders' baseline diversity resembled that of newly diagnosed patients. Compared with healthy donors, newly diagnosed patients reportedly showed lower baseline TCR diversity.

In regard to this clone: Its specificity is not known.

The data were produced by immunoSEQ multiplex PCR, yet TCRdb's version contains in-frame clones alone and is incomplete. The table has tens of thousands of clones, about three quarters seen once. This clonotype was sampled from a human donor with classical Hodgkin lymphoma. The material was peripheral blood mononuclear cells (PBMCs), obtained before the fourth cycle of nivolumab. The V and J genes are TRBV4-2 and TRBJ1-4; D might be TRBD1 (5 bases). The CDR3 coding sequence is TGTGCCAGCAGACATTGGGACGGCGGGGAAAAACTGTTTTTT. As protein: CASRHWDGGEKLFF.